This T cell receptor beta chain was obtained from a study of T cells in Graves' hyperthyroidism and ophthalmopathy. Germline assignment: CDR1 SGHVS and CDR2 FNYEAQ. The V and J ends lost 6 bases and 12 bases, in that order; junction bases with no gene match: 9. The CDR3 sequence is 14 residues long. TCR beta CDR3 region amplification was performed from RNA transcripts. HTBI primers were used for first-round RT-PCR of the TCR CDR3. TCRdb used MiXCR to reprocess the multiplex PCR reads, holding one entry per CDR3 protein. This sample has approximately 360,000 distinct CDR3 sequences; around 25% occur once, and the top ten carry 73%. This clonotype was detected a few times.

This clonotype originated in a man aged 45-60 years with Graves' hyperthyroidism. The gene calls are TRBV7-6 and TRBJ2-5; 14 bases line up with TRBD2. The source material was blood. This CDR3 is CASSDAGTSGSKYF. CDR3 nucleotide sequence: TGTGCCAGCAGTGATGCCGGGACTAGCGGGAGTAAGTACTTC.